This TCR beta chain comes out of a study of shared clonotypes between healthy human individuals. V lost 3 bases, J lost 0 bases, and 12 bases lay in between. The germline CDR1 and CDR2 sequences are ENHRY and SYGVKD. The CDR3 loop spans 15 amino acids. The naive CD8 population came from CD45RO-negative cells selected for CCR7, without terminally differentiated effector memory CD45RA+ cells. Caucasian adults living in Nashville, Tennessee, provided all samples. Sequenced by immunoSEQ multiplex PCR; TCRdb stores in-frame clones only, minus some. The sample contains around 640,000 clones, about 96% of which appear only once.

V gene TRBV10-3 combines with J gene TRBJ2-7, with D possibly being TRBD2 (6 bases). The TCR originated in a woman aged 25 to 45 in good health. The material sequenced was naive CD8+ T cells sorted from blood. The CDR3 is CAISDEREPSYEQYF. In nucleotides, the CDR3 is TGTGCCATCAGTGATGAACGGGAGCCCTCCTACGAGCAGTACTTC.